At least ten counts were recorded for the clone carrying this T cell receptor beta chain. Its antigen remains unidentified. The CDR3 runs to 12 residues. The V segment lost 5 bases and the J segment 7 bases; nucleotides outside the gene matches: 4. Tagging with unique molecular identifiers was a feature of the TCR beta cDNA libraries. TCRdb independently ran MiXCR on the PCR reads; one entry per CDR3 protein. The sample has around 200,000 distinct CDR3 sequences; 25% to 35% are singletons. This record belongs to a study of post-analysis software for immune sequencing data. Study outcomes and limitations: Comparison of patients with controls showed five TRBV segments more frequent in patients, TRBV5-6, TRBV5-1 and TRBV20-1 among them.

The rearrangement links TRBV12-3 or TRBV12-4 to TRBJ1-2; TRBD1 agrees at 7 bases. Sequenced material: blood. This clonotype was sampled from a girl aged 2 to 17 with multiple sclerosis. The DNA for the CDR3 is TGTGCCAGCAGTCGGGACAGCCGTGGCTACACCTTC. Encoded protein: CASSRDSRGYTF.